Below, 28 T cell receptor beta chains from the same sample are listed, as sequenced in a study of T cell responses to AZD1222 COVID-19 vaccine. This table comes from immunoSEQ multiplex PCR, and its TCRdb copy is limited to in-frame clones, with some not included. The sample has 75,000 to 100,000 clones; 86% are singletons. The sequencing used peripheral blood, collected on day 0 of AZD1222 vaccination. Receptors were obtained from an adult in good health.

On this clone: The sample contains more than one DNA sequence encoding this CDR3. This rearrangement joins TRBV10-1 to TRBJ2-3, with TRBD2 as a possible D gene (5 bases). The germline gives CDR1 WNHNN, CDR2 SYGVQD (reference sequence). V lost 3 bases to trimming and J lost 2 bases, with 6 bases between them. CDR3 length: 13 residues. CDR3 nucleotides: TGCGCCAGCAGTGAAGGACTCACAGATACGCAGTATTTT. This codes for CASSEGLTDTQYF.

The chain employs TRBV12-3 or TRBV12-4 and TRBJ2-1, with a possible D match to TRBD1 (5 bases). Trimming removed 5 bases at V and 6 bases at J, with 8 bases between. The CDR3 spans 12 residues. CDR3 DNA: TGTGCCAGCAGTCCCCAGGGCAATGAGCAGTTCTTC. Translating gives CASSPQGNEQFF.

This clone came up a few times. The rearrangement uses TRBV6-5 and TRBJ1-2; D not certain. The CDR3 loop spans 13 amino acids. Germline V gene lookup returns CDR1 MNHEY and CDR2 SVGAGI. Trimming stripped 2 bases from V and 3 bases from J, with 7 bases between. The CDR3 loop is CASSYVKDYGYTF. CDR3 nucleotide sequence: TGTGCCAGCAGTTACGTGAAAGACTATGGCTACACCTTC.

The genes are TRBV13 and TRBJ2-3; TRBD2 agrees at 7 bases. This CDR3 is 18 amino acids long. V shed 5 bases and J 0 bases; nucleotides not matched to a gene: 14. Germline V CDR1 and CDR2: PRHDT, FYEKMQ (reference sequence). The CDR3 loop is CASSPDGGWTSSTDTQYF. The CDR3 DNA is TGTGCCAGCAGCCCTGACGGGGGGTGGACCTCTAGCACAGATACGCAGTATTTT.

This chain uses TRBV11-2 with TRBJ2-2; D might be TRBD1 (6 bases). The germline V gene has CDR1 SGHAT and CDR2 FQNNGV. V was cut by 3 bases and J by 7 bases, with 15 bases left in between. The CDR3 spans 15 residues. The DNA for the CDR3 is TGTGCCAGCAGCTTCGGGACACCCGCCGGCGGGGAGCTGTTTTTT. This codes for CASSFGTPAGGELFF.

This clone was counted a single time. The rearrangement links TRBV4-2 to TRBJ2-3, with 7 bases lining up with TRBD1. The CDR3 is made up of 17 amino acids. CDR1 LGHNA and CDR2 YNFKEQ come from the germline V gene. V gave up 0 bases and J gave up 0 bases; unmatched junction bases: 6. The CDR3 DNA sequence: TGTGCCAGCAGCCAAGAACAGGGGCAATCTAGCACAGATACGCAGTATTTT. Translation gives CASSQEQGQSSTDTQYF.

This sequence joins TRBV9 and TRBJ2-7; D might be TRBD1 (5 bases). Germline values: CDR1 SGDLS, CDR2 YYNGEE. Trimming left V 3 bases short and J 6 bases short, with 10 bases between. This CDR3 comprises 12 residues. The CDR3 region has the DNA TGTGCCAGCAGCGAACAGCAGGGCGAGCAGTACTTC. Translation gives CASSEQQGEQYF.

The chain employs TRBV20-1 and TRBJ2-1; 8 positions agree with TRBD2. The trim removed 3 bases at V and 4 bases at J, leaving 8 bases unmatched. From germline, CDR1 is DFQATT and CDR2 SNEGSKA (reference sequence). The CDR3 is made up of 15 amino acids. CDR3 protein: CSASWLAGRYNEQFF. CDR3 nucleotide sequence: TGCAGTGCTAGTTGGCTAGCGGGTCGTTACAATGAGCAGTTCTTC.

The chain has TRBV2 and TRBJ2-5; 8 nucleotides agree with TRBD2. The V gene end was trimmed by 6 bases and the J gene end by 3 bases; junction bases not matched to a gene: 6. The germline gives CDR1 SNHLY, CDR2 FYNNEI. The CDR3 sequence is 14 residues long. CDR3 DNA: TGTGCCAGCAGGCGATCGGGACTAGAAGAGACCCAGTACTTC. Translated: CASRRSGLEETQYF.

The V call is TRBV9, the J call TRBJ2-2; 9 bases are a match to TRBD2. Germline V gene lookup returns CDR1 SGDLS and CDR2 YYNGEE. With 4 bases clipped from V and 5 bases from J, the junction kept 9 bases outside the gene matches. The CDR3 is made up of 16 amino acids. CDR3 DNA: TGTGCCAGCAGCACCATTAGCGGGAGCGGAACCGGGGAGCTGTTTTTT. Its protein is CASSTISGSGTGELFF.

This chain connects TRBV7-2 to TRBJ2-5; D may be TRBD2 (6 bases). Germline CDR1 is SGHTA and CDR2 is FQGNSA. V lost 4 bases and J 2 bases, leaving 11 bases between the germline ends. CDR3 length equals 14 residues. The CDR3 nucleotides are TGTGCCAGCAGCTCCCAGGCGGGGCAAGAGACCCAGTACTTC. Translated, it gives CASSSQAGQETQYF.

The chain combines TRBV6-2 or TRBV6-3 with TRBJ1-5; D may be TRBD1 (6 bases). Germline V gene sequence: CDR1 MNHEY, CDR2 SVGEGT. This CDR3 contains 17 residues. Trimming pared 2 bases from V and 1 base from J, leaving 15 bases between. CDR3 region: CASSYEGGRLSNQPQHF. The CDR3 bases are TGTGCCAGCAGTTACGAGGGGGGGCGGTTGAGCAATCAGCCCCAGCATTTT.

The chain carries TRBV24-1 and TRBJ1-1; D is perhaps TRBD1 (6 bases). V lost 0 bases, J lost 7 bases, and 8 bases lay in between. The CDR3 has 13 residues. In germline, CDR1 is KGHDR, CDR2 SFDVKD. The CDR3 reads CATSDLEGDEAFF. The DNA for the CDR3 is TGTGCCACCAGTGATTTGGAGGGGGATGAAGCTTTCTTT.

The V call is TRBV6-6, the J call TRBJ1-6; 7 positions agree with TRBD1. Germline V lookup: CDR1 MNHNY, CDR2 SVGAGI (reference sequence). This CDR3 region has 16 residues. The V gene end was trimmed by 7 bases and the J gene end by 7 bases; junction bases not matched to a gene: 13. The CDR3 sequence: CASTETGTSWNSPLHF. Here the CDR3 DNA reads TGTGCCAGCACCGAGACAGGGACATCGTGGAATTCACCCCTCCACTTT.

CDR3 DNA sequence: TGTGCCAGCAGCTTGGTGGCGGGAGCGAACACTGAAGCTTTCTTT. Residues: CASSLVAGANTEAFF. The J gene is TRBJ1-1, the V gene TRBV5-4, with D unresolved. The germline V and J ends were trimmed by 0 bases and 1 base, with 10 bases remaining between them. The CDR3 runs 15 residues. Germline CDR1 reads SGHNT; CDR2 reads YYREEE (reference sequence).

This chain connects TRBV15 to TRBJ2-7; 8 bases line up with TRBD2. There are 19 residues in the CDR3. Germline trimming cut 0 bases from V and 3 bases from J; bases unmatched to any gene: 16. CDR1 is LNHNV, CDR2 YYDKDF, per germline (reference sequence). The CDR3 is CATSRDFGRTASGFYEQYF. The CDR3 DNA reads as TGTGCCACCAGCAGAGATTTCGGGAGGACGGCTAGCGGGTTCTACGAGCAGTACTTC. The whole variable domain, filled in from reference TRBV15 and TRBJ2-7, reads DAMVIQNPRYQVTQFGKPVTLSCSQTLNHNVMYWYQQKSSQAPKLLFHYYDKDFNNEADTPDNFQSRRPNTSFCFLDIRSPGLGDTAMYLCATSRDFGRTASGFYEQYFGPGTRLTVT.

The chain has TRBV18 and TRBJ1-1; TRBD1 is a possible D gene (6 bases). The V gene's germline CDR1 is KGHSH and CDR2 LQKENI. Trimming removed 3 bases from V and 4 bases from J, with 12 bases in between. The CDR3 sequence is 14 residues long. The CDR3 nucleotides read TGTGCCAGCTCACCCGACAGGATAGGCACTGAAGCTTTCTTT. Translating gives CASSPDRIGTEAFF.

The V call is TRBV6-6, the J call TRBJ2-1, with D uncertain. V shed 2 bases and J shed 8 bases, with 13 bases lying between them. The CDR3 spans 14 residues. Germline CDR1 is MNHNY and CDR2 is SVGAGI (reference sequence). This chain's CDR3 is CASSYGQTNHEQFF. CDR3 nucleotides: TGTGCCAGCAGTTACGGGCAGACCAACCATGAGCAGTTCTTC.

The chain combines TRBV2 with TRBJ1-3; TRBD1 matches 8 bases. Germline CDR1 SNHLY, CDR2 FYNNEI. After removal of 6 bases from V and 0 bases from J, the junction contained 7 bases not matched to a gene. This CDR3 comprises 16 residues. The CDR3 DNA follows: TGTGCCAGCAGAGCCGGGACAGGCTTCTCTGGAAACACCATATATTTT. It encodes CASRAGTGFSGNTIYF.

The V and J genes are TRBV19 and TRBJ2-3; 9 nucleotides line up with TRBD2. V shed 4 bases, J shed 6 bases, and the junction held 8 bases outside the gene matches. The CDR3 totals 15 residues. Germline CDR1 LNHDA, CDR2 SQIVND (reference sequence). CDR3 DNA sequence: TGTGCCAGTAGTAATCGTGCGGGGGGGTTTGATACGCAGTATTTT. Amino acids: CASSNRAGGFDTQYF.

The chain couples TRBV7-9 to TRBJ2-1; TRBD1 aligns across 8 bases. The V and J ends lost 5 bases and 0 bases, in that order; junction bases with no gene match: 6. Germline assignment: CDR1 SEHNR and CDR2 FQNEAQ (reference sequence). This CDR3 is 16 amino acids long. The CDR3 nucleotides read TGTGCCAGCAGCCCCAGACAGGGGAGCTCCTACAATGAGCAGTTCTTC. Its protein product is CASSPRQGSSYNEQFF.

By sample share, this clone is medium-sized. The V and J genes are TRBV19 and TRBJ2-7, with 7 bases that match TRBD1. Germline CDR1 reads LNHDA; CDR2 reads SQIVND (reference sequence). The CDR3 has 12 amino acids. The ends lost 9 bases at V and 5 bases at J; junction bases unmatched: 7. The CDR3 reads CASGQARDEQYF. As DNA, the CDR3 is TGTGCCAGCGGACAGGCTCGGGACGAGCAGTACTTC.

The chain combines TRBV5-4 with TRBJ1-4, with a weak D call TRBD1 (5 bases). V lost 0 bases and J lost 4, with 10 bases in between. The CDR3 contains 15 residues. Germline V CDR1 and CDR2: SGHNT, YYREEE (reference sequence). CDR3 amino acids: CASSLGGSLNEKLFF. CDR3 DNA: TGTGCCAGCAGCTTGGGGGGGTCCCTTAATGAAAAACTGTTTTTT.

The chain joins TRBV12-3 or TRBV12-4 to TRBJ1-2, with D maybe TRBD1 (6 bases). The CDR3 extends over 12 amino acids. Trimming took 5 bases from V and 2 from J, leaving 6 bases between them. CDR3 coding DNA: TGTGCCAGCAGTGGACAGAACTATGGCTACACCTTC. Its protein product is CASSGQNYGYTF.

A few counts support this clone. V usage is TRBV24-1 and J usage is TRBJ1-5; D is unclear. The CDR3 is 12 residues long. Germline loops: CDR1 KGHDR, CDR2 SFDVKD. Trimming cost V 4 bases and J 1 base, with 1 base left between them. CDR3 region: CATSDSNQPQHF. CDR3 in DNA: TGTGCCACCAGTGACAGCAATCAGCCCCAGCATTTT.

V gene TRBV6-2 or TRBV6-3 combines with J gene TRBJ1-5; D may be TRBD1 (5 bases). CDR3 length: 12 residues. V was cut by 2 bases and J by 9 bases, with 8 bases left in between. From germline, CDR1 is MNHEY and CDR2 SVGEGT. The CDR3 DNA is TGTGCCAGCAGTTACGGGACCTTGCCCCAGCATTTT. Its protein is CASSYGTLPQHF.

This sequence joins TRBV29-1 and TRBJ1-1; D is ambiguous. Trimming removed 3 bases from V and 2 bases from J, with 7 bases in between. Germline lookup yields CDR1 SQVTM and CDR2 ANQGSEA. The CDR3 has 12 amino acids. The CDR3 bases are TGCAGCGTTGACCGGCAAAACACTGAAGCTTTCTTT. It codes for CSVDRQNTEAFF.

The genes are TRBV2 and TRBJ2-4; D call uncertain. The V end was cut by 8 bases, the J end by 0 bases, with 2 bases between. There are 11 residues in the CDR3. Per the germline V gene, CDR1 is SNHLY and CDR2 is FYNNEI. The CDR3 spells CASEAKNIQYF. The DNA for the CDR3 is TGTGCCAGCGAAGCCAAAAACATTCAGTACTTC.